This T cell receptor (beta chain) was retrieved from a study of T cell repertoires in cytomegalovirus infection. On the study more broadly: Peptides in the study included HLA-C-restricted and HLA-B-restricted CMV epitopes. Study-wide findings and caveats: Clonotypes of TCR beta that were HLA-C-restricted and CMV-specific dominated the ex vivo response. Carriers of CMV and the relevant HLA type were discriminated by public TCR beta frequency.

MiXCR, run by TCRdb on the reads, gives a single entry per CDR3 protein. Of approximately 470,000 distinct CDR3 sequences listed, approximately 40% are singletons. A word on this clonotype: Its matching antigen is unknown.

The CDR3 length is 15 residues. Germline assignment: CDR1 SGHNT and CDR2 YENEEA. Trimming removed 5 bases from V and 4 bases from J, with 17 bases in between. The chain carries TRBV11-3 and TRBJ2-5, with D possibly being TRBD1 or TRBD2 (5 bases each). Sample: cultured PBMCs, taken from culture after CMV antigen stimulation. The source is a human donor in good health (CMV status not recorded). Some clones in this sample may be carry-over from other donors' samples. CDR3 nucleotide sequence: TGTGCCAGCAGCACGGCCGGGACGATGGGAGAGACCCAGTACTTC. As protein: CASSTAGTMGETQYF.